A single sample gave rise to the 14 T cell receptor beta chains below, sequenced in a study of PD-1 blockade in classical Hodgkin lymphoma. TCRdb's table, derived via immunoSEQ multiplex PCR, lists solely in-frame clones and lacks some. The table has about 40,000 clones, approximately 64% seen once. Relapse after autologous stem cell transplantation occurred in every patient, and brentuximab vedotin exposure varied. Here the sequenced sample was peripheral blood mononuclear cells (PBMCs), taken at baseline. All receptors derive from a human donor with classical Hodgkin lymphoma.

The rearrangement joins TRBV28 to TRBJ2-3, with D maybe TRBD2 (5 bases). The CDR3 runs 18 residues. V lost 5 bases, J lost 1 base, and 22 bases lay in between. Germline V CDR1 and CDR2: MDHEN, SYDVKM. The CDR3 is CASSTIPRQVGGTDTQYF. The CDR3, as DNA: TGTGCCAGCAGTACAATACCGCGGCAGGTCGGGGGCACAGATACGCAGTATTTT.

The V gene is TRBV27, the J gene TRBJ1-1; possibly TRBD1 for D (6 bases). Trimming cost V 3 bases and J 0 bases, with 20 bases left between them. The CDR3 covers 18 residues. CDR1 MNHEY and CDR2 SMNVEV come from the germline V gene (reference sequence). The CDR3 region is CASSLTGPSISMNTEAFF. Here the CDR3 DNA reads TGTGCCAGCAGTTTGACAGGTCCCTCCATCTCCATGAACACTGAAGCTTTCTTT.

The chain couples TRBV19 to TRBJ1-3; D is unclear. The V and J ends lost 5 bases and 4 bases respectively, with 12 bases between them. The CDR3 contains 14 residues. Germline CDR1 reads LNHDA; CDR2 reads SQIVND (reference sequence). This CDR3 reads CASSPWTGGNTIYF. CDR3 coding DNA: TGTGCCAGTAGTCCCTGGACGGGAGGAAACACCATATATTTT.

On this clone: The conserved phenylalanine or tryptophan normally closing the CDR3 is absent here, so this likely arose from a read error. The chain links TRBV29-1 to TRBJ1-1; no clear D gene. Germline assignment: CDR1 SQVTM and CDR2 ANQGSEA. Trimming pared 4 bases from V and 5 bases from J, leaving 14 bases between. This CDR3 comprises 13 residues. The CDR3 loop is CSVGSGMGTEAFL. The CDR3 bases are TGCAGCGTTGGGTCCGGTATGGGTACTGAAGCTTTCCTT.

This clone was detected only once. In nucleotides, the CDR3 is TGCAGCATCCTATGGGGAGAGACCCAGTACTTC. Its protein product is CSILWGETQYF. The J gene is TRBJ2-5, the V gene TRBV29-1; D gene ambiguous. Germline-derived CDR1 and CDR2 are SQVTM and ANQGSEA. Deletions cut 8 bases from V and 4 bases from J, with 11 bases between. The length of the CDR3 is 11 residues.

The rearrangement joins TRBV7-6 to TRBJ1-1, with no clear D. CDR3 size: 13 residues. The ends were cut back, 5 bases at V and 4 bases at J, with 11 bases in the middle. Germline CDR1 SGHVS, CDR2 FNYEAQ. The chain's CDR3 is CASSTNPATEAFF. CDR3 nucleotide sequence: TGTGCCAGCAGCACAAACCCGGCCACTGAAGCTTTCTTT.

The chain uses TRBV25-1 and TRBJ2-7; D unclear. The CDR3 extends over 18 amino acids. V dropped 3 bases and J dropped 3 bases, with 24 bases sitting between them. Germline CDR1 and CDR2: MGHDK and SYGVNS. The CDR3 loop reads CASSDLGLARTKNYEQYF. CDR3 coding DNA: TGTGCCAGCAGTGACCTCGGTCTCGCAAGGACCAAAAACTACGAGCAGTACTTC.

This clone showed up just a few times. The CDR3: CASSWDIDRMNTEAFF. In DNA form, the CDR3 reads TGTGCCAGTAGTTGGGATATAGATCGTATGAACACTGAAGCTTTCTTT. The chain couples TRBV19 to TRBJ1-1; D is unclear. Germline lookup yields CDR1 LNHDA and CDR2 SQIVND (reference sequence). The CDR3 runs 16 residues. V was pared by 5 bases and J by 0 bases, with 16 bases between.

The genes are TRBV6-1 and TRBJ2-2; the D is unclear. The CDR3 sequence is 12 residues long. Looked up from germline, CDR1 is MNHNS and CDR2 is SASEGT. Trimming pared 8 bases from V and 5 bases from J, leaving 9 bases between. The CDR3: CASGRRTGELFF. The CDR3 DNA sequence: TGTGCCAGCGGTAGGAGAACCGGGGAGCTGTTTTTT.

This rearrangement joins TRBV5-1 to TRBJ1-2; D is unresolved. V gave up 4 bases and J gave up 7 bases, with 20 bases separating them. Germline assignment: CDR1 SGHRS and CDR2 YFSETQ. CDR3 length equals 15 residues. This chain's CDR3 is CASSPTRDLAGGYTF. Written as DNA, the CDR3 is TGCGCCAGCAGCCCCACCCGAGACCTAGCAGGTGGCTACACCTTC.

The V gene is TRBV6-5, the J gene TRBJ2-2; 7 bases agree with TRBD1. The ends lost 0 bases at V and 7 bases at J; junction bases unmatched: 5. The CDR3 covers 15 residues. Germline loops: CDR1 MNHEY, CDR2 SVGAGI. In DNA, the CDR3 is TGTGCCAGCAGTTACTCGACAGGGTTCGACGGGGAGCTGTTTTTT. This gives the protein CASSYSTGFDGELFF.

This clone has a handful of counts. J is TRBJ2-7 and V is TRBV6-5; 8 bases align to TRBD2. V gave up 3 bases and J gave up 6 bases; unmatched junction bases: 10. Germline-derived CDR1 and CDR2 are MNHEY and SVGAGI. This CDR3 has 15 residues. The CDR3 loop is CASSYSNSGGSEQYF. The CDR3 DNA is TGTGCCAGCAGTTATTCCAACAGCGGGGGATCCGAGCAGTACTTC.

By share, this clone counts as medium-sized. The J gene is TRBJ1-2, the V gene TRBV19; no firm D call. The CDR3 runs 15 residues. Trimming shortened V by 5 bases and J by 4 bases, and 17 bases separated the two germline ends. Germline V gene data show CDR1 as LNHDA and CDR2 as SQIVND (reference sequence). The CDR3 DNA follows: TGTGCCAGTAGTCCGGGGAGTGGACCGAGCTATGGCTACACCTTC. It yields the protein CASSPGSGPSYGYTF.

The chain recombines TRBV4-2 with TRBJ2-3; possibly TRBD2 for D (6 bases). Germline CDR1 reads LGHNA; CDR2 reads YNFKEQ. This CDR3 has 14 residues. V lost 0 bases, J lost 10 bases, and 14 bases lay in between. The CDR3 reads CASSQEGAGGAQYF. The CDR3 DNA reads TGTGCCAGCAGCCAAGAGGGCGCCGGGGGAGCGCAGTATTTT.